The TCR beta chain under discussion was sequenced for a study of T cell responses to AZD1222 COVID-19 vaccine. V dropped 8 bases and J dropped 0 bases, with 16 bases sitting between them. CDR3 length equals 16 residues. The germline V gene has CDR1 MDHEN and CDR2 SYDVKM. The study, taken as a whole, reports: Once two AZD1222 doses were given, Spike-specific TCR breadth and depth went up. At baseline, seropositivity was found in only 5 to 7 AZD1222 recipients.

As for this clone: Its antigen is unidentified.

The repertoire was sequenced with immunoSEQ multiplex PCR; TCRdb's copy has only in-frame clones and lacks some. This table has 89,000 or so clones, 91% appearing once. This chain joins TRBV28 and TRBJ1-4; D remains unclear. The specimen was peripheral blood, collected 28 days after the second AZD1222 dose. This clonotype originated in an adult who received the AZD1222 COVID-19 vaccine. CDR3 residues: CASGSRVITTNEKLFF. The CDR3 DNA is TGTGCCAGCGGATCTAGGGTTATCACAACTAATGAAAAACTGTTTTTT. The full variable domain, completed using reference TRBV28 and TRBJ1-4, is DVKVTQSSRYLVKRTGEKVFLECVQDMDHENMFWYRQDPGLGLRLIYFSYDVKMKEKGDIPEGYSVSREKKERFSLILESASTNQTSMYLCASGSRVITTNEKLFFGSGTQLSVL.